This T cell receptor (beta chain) was profiled in a study of T cells after yellow fever vaccination. General study points: Abundant bulk-derived clonotypes could contaminate FACS-sorted repertoires.

It was through 5'RACE template switching that TCR cDNA was made, with a universal primer site and UMIs added. From the 5' RACE reads, TCRdb called clonotypes with MiXCR, one entry per CDR3 protein. Among hundreds of thousands of distinct CDR3 sequences listed, roughly a sixth were seen once. V was trimmed by 0 bases and J by 6 bases, leaving 12 bases between them. The CDR3 covers 15 residues. Germline lookup yields CDR1 SGDLS and CDR2 YYNGEE. As concerns this clonotype: Its antigen remains unidentified.

Sequencing was performed on PBMCs, taken before the yellow fever booster vaccination. The V gene is TRBV9, the J gene TRBJ1-4, with D possibly being TRBD1 (6 bases). The TCR sequence derives from a man younger than 35 who received the YFV17D yellow fever vaccine. This CDR3 reads CASSVAEGVYEKLFF. The DNA of the CDR3 is TGTGCCAGCAGCGTAGCGGAGGGGGTCTATGAAAAACTGTTTTTT.